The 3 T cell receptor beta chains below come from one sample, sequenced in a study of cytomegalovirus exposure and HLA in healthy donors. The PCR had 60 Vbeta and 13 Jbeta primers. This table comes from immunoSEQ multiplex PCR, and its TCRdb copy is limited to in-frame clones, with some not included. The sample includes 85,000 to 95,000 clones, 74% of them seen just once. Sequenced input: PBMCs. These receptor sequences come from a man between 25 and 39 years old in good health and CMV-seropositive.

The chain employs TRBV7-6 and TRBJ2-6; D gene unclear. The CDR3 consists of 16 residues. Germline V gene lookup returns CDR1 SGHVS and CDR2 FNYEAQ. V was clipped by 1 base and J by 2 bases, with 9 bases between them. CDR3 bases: TGTGCCAGCAGCTTAGGTGCGGTTACTGGGGCCAACGTCCTGACTTTC. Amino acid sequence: CASSLGAVTGANVLTF.

CDR3 DNA sequence: TGTGCCAGCCGGGGCGACAGGGTGGATGAGCAGTTCTTC. Amino acid sequence: CASRGDRVDEQFF. The chain combines TRBV2 with TRBJ2-1; TRBD1 aligns across 7 bases. The germline V gene has CDR1 SNHLY and CDR2 FYNNEI. V shed 8 bases and J 8 bases; nucleotides not matched to a gene: 9. The CDR3 covers 13 residues.

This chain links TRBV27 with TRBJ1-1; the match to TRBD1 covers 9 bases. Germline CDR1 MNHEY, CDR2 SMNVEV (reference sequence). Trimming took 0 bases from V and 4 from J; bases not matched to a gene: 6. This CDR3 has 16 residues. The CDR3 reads CASSLSGQGEGTEAFF. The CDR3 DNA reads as TGTGCCAGCAGTTTATCGGGACAGGGAGAGGGCACTGAAGCTTTCTTT.